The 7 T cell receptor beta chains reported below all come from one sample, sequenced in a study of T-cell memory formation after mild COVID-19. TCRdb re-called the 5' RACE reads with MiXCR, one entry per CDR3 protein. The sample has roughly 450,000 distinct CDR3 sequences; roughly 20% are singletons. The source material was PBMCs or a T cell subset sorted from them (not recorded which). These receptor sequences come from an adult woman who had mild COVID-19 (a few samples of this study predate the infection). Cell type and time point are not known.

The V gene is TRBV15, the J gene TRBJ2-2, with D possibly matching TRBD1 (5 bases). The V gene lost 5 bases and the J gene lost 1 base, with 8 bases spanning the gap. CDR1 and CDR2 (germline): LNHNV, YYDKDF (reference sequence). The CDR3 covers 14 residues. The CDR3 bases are TGTGCCACCAGCGTTACAGGGAACACCGGGGAGCTGTTTTTT. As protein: CATSVTGNTGELFF.

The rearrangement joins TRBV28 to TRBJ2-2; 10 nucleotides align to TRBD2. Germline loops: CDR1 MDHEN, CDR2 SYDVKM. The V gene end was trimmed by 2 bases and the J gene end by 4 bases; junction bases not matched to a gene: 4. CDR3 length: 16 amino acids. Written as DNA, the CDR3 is TGTGCCAGCAGTTTAGGGCTAGCGGGAGCCACCGGGGAGCTGTTTTTT. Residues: CASSLGLAGATGELFF.

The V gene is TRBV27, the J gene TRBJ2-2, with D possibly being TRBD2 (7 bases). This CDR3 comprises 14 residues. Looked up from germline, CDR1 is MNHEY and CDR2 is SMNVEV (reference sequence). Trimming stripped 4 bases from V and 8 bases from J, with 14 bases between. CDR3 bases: TGTGCCAGCAGTTGGGGGGGGGCAGGAGGGGAGCTGTTTTTT. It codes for CASSWGGAGGELFF.

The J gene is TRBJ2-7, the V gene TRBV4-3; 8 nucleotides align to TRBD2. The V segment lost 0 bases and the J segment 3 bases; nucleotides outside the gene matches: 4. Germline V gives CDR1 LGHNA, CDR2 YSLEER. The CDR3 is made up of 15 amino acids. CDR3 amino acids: CASSQDGGRHYEQYF. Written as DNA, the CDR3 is TGCGCCAGCAGCCAAGATGGCGGGAGGCACTACGAGCAGTACTTC.

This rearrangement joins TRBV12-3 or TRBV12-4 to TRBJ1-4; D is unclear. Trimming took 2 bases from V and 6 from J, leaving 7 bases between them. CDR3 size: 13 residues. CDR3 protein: CASSLSAYEKLFF. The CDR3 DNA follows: TGTGCCAGCAGTTTATCGGCTTATGAAAAACTGTTTTTT.

The CDR3 spells CASSRYRDSGQFF. CDR3 in DNA: TGTGCCAGCAGTCGATACCGGGACTCAGGCCAGTTCTTC. The gene calls are TRBV27 and TRBJ2-1, with D perhaps matching TRBD2 (6 bases). CDR1 and CDR2 from the germline V gene are MNHEY and SMNVEV (reference sequence). Trimming removed 5 bases at V and 13 bases at J, with 18 bases between. The CDR3 is 13 residues long.

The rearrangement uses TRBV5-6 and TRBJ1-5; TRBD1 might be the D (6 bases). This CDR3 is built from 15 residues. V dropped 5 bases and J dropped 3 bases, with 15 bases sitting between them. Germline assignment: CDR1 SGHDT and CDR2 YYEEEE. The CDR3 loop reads CASSGVGGVNQPQHF. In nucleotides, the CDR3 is TGTGCCAGCAGTGGTGTAGGGGGTGTCAATCAGCCCCAGCATTTT.